Below, 2 T cell receptor beta chains from the same sample are listed, as sequenced in a study of blood T cell repertoires in COVID-19. Only in-frame clones appear in the TCRdb table, and some are missing; sequencing was by immunoSEQ multiplex PCR. The sample lists 250,000 or so clones; more than 75% were seen once. The specimen was peripheral blood. The origin of the receptors is a woman aged 35 to 49 who had recovered from COVID-19.

This clone appeared a single time. The V gene is TRBV2, the J gene TRBJ1-6; 9 bases agree with TRBD1. CDR3 length equals 15 residues. Germline loops: CDR1 SNHLY, CDR2 FYNNEI. J lost 9 bases, V lost 5 bases, and 8 bases had no gene match. The CDR3 reads CASSRPTGGGSPLHF. The DNA of the CDR3 is TGTGCCAGCAGTCGCCCGACAGGGGGGGGTTCACCCCTCCACTTT.

This chain connects TRBV7-9 to TRBJ2-2, with 7 nucleotides matching TRBD2. The CDR3 sequence is 16 residues long. V shed 5 bases, J shed 3 bases, and the junction held 9 bases outside the gene matches. Germline loops: CDR1 SEHNR, CDR2 FQNEAQ (reference sequence). CDR3 sequence (DNA): TGTGCCAGCAGCCCCCTGCGGGGAGGGTACACCGGGGAGCTGTTTTTT. This translates into CASSPLRGGYTGELFF.